The present entry profiles one T cell receptor beta chain with its context. The antigen is undetermined. The sample originates from a study of T cell responses to AZD1222 COVID-19 vaccine. Overall study results and limits: Epitopes outside B.1.351 and B.1.1.7 mutated regions reportedly drew nearly half of spike TCRs. There were mostly white British donors and more females than males, and clonal diversity was possibly underestimated. Among those given AZD1222, only five to seven were seropositive at baseline. CD4 TCRs covered the whole spike, strongest at regions 160-218 and 743-854.

Sequencing used immunoSEQ multiplex PCR; TCRdb keeps in-frame clones, though not all of them. The sample lists approximately 150,000 clones, about 91% seen once, with approximately 3.1% in the top ten. The CDR3 extends over 12 amino acids. V lost 6 bases to trimming and J lost 3 bases, with 8 bases between them. Germline V lookup: CDR1 MNHEY, CDR2 SMNVEV (reference sequence). The sample was peripheral blood, taken on day 0 of MenACWY control vaccination. The chain couples TRBV27 to TRBJ1-1; no definite D call. The receptor was isolated from an adult in good health. The CDR3 DNA is TGTGCCAGCAGGGAGTCCGACACTGAAGCTTTCTTT. It encodes CASRESDTEAFF.